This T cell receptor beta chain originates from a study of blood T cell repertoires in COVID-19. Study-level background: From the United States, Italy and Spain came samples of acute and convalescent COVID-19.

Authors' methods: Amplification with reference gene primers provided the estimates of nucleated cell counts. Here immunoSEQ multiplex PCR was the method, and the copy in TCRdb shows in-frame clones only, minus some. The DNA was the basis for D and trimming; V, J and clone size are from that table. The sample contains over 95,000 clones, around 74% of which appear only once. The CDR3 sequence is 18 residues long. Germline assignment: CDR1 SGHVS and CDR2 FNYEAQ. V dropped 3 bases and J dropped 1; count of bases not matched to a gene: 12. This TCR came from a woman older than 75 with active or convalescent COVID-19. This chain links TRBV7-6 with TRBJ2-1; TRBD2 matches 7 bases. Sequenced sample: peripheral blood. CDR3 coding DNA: TGTGCCAGCAGCTTCTTCACGGGAGGCCTAACATCCTACAATGAGCAGTTCTTC. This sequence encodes CASSFFTGGLTSYNEQFF. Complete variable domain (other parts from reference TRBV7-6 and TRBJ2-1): GAGVSQSPRYKVTKRGQDVALRCDPISGHVSLYWYRQALGQGPEFLTYFNYEAQQDKSGLPNDRFSAERPEGSISTLTIQRTEQRDSAMYRCASSFFTGGLTSYNEQFFGPGTRLTVL.